Listed below are T cell receptor beta chains from one sample, sequenced in a study of blood T cells in healthy people across ages. TCRdb fed the 5' RACE reads into MiXCR, producing one record per CDR3 protein. The table lists hundreds of thousands of distinct CDR3 sequences, roughly 50% of them singletons. The sequencing input was blood. Every receptor here comes from a man aged 35 to 55 in good health. CDR3s include the opening cysteine and the closing phenylalanine or tryptophan. Size is omitted from some rows. Given values are once, few, many or a class for expanded clones.

length	V	J	size	CDR3
13	TRBV10-3	TRBJ1-2	few	CAISEVRAYGYTF
13	TRBV11-2	TRBJ2-7	few	CASSSIPGDEQYF
16	TRBV29-1	TRBJ2-5	-	CSVGHGGGGSGETQYF
15	TRBV20-1	TRBJ2-7	-	CSARDRAGDYYEQYF
17	TRBV28	TRBJ1-5	-	CASSLLQDPQRVQPQHF
14	TRBV5-1	TRBJ2-1	-	CASSLATGAYERFF
13	TRBV5-1	TRBJ2-3	once	CASSPGQTDTQYF
16	TRBV20-1	TRBJ2-7	-	CSASSRRGWMSYEQYF
16	TRBV20-1	TRBJ2-1	-	CSATWTSGPQLNEQFF
13	TRBV20-1	TRBJ2-7	few	CSSQASGSYEQYF
14	TRBV7-6	TRBJ2-1	-	CASSLSGRGDEQFF
14	TRBV11-2	TRBJ2-1	-	CASSFSQGVDEQFF
12	TRBV5-4	TRBJ2-3	-	CASSRDVDTQYF
13	TRBV12-3/TRBV12-4	TRBJ2-7	-	CASSLSAPYEQYF
16	TRBV7-9	TRBJ2-5	-	CASSPKTSGAPETQYF
14	TRBV5-1	TRBJ2-3	-	CASSGSGFPDTQYF
13	TRBV20-1	TRBJ2-7	-	CSASGSDSYEQYF
15	TRBV7-2	TRBJ2-3	-	CASSLGWSVTDTQYF
13	TRBV20-1	TRBJ2-5	-	CSAQRGRQETQYF
15	TRBV25-1	TRBJ2-3	-	CASSELQGAGDTQYF
16	TRBV9	TRBJ1-6	-	CASSVAFGRRNSPLHF
13	TRBV20-1	TRBJ2-1	-	CSAYPWSYNEQFF